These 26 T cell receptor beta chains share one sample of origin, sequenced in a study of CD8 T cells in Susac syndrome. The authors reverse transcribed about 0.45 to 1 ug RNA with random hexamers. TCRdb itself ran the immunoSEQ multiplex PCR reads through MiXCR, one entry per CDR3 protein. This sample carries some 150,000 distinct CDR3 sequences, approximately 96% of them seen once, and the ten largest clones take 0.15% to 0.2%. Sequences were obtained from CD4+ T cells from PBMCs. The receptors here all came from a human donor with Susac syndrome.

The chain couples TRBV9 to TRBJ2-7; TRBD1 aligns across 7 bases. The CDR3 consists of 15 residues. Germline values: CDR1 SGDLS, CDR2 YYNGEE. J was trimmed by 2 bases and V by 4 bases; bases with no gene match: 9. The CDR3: CASSTRPGQTYEQYF. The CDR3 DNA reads TGTGCCAGCAGCACACGACCGGGACAGACCTACGAGCAGTACTTC.

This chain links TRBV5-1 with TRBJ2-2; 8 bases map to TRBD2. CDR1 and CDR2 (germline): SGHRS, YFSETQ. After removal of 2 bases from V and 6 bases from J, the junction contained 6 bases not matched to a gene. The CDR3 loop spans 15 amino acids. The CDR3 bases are TGCGCCAGCAGCTTTGCGGGGGGCCTCCCCGGGGAGCTGTTTTTT. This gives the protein CASSFAGGLPGELFF.

CDR3 bases: TGTGCCAGGGGCACAGGGGCGGTGGACGAGCAGTACTTC. Amino acids: CARGTGAVDEQYF. The V gene is TRBV2, the J gene TRBJ2-7, with 7 positions matching TRBD1. The CDR3 covers 13 residues. The V gene end was trimmed by 9 bases and the J gene end by 5 bases; junction bases not matched to a gene: 10. Germline assignment: CDR1 SNHLY and CDR2 FYNNEI.

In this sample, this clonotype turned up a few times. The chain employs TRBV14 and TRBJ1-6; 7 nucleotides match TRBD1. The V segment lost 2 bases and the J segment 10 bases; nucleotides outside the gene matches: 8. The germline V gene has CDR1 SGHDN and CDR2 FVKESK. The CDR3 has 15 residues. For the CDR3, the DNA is TGTGCCAGCAGCCAATACGACAGGGCGGGCTCACCCCTCCACTTT. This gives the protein CASSQYDRAGSPLHF.

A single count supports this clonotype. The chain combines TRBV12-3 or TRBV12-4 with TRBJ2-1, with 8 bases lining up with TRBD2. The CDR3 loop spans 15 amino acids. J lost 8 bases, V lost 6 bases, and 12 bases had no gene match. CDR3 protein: CASSPTGGPMDEQFF. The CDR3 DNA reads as TGTGCCAGCAGCCCTACGGGGGGGCCTATGGATGAGCAGTTCTTC.

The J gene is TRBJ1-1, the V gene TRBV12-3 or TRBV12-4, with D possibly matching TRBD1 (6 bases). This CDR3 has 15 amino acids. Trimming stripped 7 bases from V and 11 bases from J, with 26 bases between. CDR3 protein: CASNYGRGGPPVAFF. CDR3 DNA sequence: TGTGCCAGCAATTATGGACGGGGGGGCCCACCGGTCGCTTTCTTT.

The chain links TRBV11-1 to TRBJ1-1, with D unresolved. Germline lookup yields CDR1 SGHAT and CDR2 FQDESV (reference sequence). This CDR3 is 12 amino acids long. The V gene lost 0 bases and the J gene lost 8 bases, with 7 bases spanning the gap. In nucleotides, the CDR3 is TGTGCCAGCAGCTTAGCGCGGGCGGAAGCTTTCTTT. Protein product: CASSLARAEAFF.

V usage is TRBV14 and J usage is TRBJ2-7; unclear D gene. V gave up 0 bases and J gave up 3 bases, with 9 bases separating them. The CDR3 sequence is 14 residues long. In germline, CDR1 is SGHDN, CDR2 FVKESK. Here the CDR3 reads CASSQDPLNYEQYF. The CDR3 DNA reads TGTGCCAGCAGCCAAGATCCCCTTAACTACGAGCAGTACTTC.

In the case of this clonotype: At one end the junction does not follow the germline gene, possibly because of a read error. The chain's CDR3 is CASSFEPGQHTEGFF. The DNA of the CDR3 is TGCGCCAGCAGCTTCGAACCGGGACAGCACACTGAAGGTTTCTTT. The chain uses TRBV5-1 and TRBJ1-1; the match to TRBD1 covers 7 bases. CDR1 SGHRS and CDR2 YFSETQ come from the germline V gene. The CDR3 sequence is 15 residues long.

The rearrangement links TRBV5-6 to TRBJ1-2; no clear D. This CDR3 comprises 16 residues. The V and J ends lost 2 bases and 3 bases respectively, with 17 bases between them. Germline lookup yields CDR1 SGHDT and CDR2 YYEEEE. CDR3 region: CASSLVGRDFDYGYTF. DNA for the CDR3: TGTGCCAGCAGCTTAGTGGGGAGGGATTTTGACTATGGCTACACCTTC.

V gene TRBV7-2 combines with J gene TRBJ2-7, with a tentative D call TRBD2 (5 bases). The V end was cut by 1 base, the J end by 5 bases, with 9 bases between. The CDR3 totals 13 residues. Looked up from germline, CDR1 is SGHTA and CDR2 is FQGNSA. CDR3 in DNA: TGTGCCAGCAGCTTAGTCTCCGGGAACGAGCAGTACTTC. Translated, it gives CASSLVSGNEQYF.

The CDR3 reads CSARMYQETQYF. CDR3 DNA: TGCAGCGCTAGGATGTACCAAGAGACCCAGTACTTC. The chain couples TRBV29-1 to TRBJ2-5; D gene uncertain. V lost 7 bases, J lost 0 bases, and 9 bases lay in between. Germline CDR1 SQVTM, CDR2 ANQGSEA. The CDR3 covers 12 residues.

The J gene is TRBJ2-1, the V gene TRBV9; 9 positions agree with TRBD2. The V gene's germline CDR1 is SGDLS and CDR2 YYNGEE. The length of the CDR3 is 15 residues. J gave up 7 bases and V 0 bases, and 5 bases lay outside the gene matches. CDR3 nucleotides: TGTGCCAGCAGCGTAGTTGCGGGGGGGTATAATGAGCAGTTCTTC. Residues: CASSVVAGGYNEQFF. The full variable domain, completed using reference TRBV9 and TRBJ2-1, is DSGVTQTPKHLITATGQRVTLRCSPRSGDLSVYWYQQSLDQGLQFLIQYYNGEERAKGNILERFSAQQFPDLHSELNLSSLELGDSALYFCASSVVAGGYNEQFFGPGTRLTVL.

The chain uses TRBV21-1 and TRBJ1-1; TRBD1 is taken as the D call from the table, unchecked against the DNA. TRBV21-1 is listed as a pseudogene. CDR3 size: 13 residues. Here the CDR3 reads CASSKGRRRPAFF. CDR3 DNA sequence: TGTGCCAGCAGCAAAGGAAGAAGGCGACCCGCTTTCTTT.

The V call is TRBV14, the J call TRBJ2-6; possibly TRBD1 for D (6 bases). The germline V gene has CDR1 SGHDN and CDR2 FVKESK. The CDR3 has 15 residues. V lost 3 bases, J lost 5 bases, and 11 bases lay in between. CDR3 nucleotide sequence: TGTGCCAGCAGCCATTCACAGGGAAGGGCCAACGTCCTGACTTTC. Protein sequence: CASSHSQGRANVLTF.

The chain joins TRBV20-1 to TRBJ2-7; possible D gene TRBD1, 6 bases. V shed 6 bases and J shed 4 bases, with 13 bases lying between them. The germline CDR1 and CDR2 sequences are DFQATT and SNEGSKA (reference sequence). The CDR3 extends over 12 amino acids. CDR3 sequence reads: CSASGATYEQYF. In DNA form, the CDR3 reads TGCAGTGCGTCAGGGGCCACTTACGAGCAGTACTTC.

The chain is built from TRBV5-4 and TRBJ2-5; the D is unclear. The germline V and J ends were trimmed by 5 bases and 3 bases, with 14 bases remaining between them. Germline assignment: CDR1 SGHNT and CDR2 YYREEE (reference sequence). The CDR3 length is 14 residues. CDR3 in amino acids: CASSRGVDEETQYF. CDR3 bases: TGTGCCAGCAGTCGCGGTGTGGATGAAGAGACCCAGTACTTC.

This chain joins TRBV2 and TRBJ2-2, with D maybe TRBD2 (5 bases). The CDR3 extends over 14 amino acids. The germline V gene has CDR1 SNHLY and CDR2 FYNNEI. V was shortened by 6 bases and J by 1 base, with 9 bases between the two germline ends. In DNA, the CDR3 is TGTGCCAGCAGGGAGGACGAGAACACCGGGGAGCTGTTTTTT. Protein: CASREDENTGELFF. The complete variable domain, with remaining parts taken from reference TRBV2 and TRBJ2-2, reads EPEVTQTPSHQVTQMGQEVILRCVPISNHLYFYWYRQILGQKVEFLVSFYNNEISEKSEIFDDQFSVERPDGSNFTLKIRSTKLEDSAMYFCASREDENTGELFFGEGSRLTVL.

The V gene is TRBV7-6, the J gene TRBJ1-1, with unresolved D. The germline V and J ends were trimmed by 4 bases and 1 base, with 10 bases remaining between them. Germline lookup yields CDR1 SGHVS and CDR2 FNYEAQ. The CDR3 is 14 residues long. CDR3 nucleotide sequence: TGTGCCAGCAGCTCCGCGACGGCGAACACTGAAGCTTTCTTT. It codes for CASSSATANTEAFF.

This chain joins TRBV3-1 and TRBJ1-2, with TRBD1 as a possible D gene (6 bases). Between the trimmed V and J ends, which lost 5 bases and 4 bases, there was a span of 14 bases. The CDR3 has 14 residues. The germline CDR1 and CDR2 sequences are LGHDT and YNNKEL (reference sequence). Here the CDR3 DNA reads TGTGCCAGCAGCGAGAGGACAGCCGTCTATGGCTACACCTTC. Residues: CASSERTAVYGYTF.

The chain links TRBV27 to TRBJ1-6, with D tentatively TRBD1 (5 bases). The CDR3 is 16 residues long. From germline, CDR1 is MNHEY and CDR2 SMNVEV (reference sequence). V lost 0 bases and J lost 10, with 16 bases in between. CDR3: CASSLSATAGISPLHF. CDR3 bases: TGTGCCAGCAGTTTATCCGCGACAGCCGGGATATCACCCCTCCACTTT.

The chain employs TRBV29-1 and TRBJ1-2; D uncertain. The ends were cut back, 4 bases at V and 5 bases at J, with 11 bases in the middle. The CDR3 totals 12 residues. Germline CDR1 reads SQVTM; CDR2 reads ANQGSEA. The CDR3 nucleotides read TGCAGCGTTGGAGGACTACGGTATGGCTACACCTTC. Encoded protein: CSVGGLRYGYTF.

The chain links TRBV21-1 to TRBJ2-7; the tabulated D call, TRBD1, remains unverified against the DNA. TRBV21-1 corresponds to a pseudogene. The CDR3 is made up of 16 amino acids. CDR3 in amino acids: CASSKAETGGSYEQYF. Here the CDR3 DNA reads TGTGCCAGCAGCAAAGCAGAGACAGGGGGAAGCTACGAGCAGTACTTC.

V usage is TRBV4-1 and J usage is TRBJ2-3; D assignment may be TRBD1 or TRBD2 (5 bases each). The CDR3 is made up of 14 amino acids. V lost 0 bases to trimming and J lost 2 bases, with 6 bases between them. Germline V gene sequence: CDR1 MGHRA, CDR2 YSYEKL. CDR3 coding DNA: TGCGCCAGCAGCCAAGAGGGGGTCACAGATACGCAGTATTTT. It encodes CASSQEGVTDTQYF.

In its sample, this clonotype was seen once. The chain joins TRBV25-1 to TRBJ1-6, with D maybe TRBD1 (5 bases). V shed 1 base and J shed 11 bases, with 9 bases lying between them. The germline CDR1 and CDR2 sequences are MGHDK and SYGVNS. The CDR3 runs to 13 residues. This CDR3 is CASSELQGAPLHF. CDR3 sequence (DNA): TGTGCCAGCAGTGAATTGCAGGGAGCACCCCTCCACTTT.

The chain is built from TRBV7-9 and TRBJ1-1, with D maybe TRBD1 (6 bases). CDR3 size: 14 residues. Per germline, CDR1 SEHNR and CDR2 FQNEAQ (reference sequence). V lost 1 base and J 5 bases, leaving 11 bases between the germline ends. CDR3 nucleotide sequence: TGTGCCAGCAGCTTAGTTGGGCAGGGGACTGAAGCTTTCTTT. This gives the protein CASSLVGQGTEAFF.